This T cell receptor (beta chain) was profiled in a study of T-cell memory formation after mild COVID-19. Study-wide context: For the most part, TCR clusters were specific to one donor. Study results and limitations: CD4+ contracting clones were found mainly in CM and EM, and CD8+ ones in EMRA. The second-wave clones peaking on day 37 were not confirmed as SARS-CoV-2-specific.

5'RACE primed from the constant segment yielded TCR alpha and TCR beta cDNA libraries bearing sample barcodes and UMIs. One entry per CDR3 protein results from TCRdb running MiXCR on the 5' RACE reads. The data contain approximately 300,000 distinct CDR3 sequences, roughly 21% of them singletons. The germline V gene has CDR1 SGHAT and CDR2 FQNNGV. Unmatched junction bases numbered 12, after V lost 3 bases and J lost 2 bases. CDR3 length: 17 residues. With respect to this clonotype: The antigen is not known.

The receptor was derived from a young man who had mild COVID-19 (a few samples of this study predate the infection). Cell type and time point are not known. The sample was PBMCs or a T cell subset sorted from them (not recorded which). The rearrangement uses TRBV11-2 and TRBJ2-5, with 7 bases lining up with TRBD1. The CDR3 loop reads CASSFLPRTGYQETQYF. The CDR3 DNA sequence: TGTGCCAGCAGCTTCCTCCCGAGGACAGGCTATCAAGAGACCCAGTACTTC.